The clone carrying this TCR beta chain turned up a few times. Its antigen is undetermined. The source of the sample is a study of T-cell memory formation after mild COVID-19. Whole-study findings and limits: Among contracting clones, CD4+ were mainly CM/EM and CD8+ enriched in EMRA. Clones shrinking between day 15 and 85 showed a balanced CD4/CD8 split, and those that grew later tilted toward CD4+.

TCRdb recomputed calls from the 5' RACE reads with MiXCR, one row per CDR3 protein. The profile shows over 300,000 distinct CDR3 sequences, less than 25% of them singletons. The CDR3 is 14 amino acids. CDR1 is MGHRA, CDR2 YSYEKL, per germline. Trimming pared 5 bases from V and 5 bases from J, leaving 15 bases between. This rearrangement joins TRBV4-1 to TRBJ2-5; D possibly uses TRBD1 or TRBD2 (5 bases each). This sequence was found in a man between 18 and 35 years old who had mild COVID-19 (a few samples of this study predate the infection). Cell type and time point are not known. The source material was PBMCs or a T cell subset sorted from them (not recorded which). CDR3 nucleotide sequence: TGCGCCAGCAGCGGGTCGGGCAGGGAGGAGACCCAGTACTTC. Encoded protein: CASSGSGREETQYF.